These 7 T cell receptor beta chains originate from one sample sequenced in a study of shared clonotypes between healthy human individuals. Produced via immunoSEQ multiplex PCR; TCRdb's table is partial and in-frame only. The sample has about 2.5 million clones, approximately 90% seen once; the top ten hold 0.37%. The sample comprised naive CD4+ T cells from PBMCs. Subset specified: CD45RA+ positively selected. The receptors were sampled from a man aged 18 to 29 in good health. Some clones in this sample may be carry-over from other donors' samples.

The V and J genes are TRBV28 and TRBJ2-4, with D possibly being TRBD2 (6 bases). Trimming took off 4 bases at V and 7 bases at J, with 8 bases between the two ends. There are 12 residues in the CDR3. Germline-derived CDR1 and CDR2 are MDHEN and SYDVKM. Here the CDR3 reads CASSSGVNIQYF. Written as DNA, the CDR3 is TGTGCCAGCAGTTCGGGGGTGAACATTCAGTACTTC.

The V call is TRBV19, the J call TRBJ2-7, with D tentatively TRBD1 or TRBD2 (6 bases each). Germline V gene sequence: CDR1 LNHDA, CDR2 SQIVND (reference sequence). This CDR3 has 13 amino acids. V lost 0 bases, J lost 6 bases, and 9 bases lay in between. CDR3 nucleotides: TGTGCCAGTAGTATAGACAGGGGACTCGAGCAGTACTTC. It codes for CASSIDRGLEQYF.

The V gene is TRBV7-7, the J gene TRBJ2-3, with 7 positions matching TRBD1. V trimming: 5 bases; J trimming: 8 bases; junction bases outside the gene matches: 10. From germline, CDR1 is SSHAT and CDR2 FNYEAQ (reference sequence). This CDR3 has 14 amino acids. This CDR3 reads CASSPQGDVGTQYF. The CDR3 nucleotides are TGTGCCAGCAGCCCGCAGGGGGACGTCGGTACGCAGTATTTT.

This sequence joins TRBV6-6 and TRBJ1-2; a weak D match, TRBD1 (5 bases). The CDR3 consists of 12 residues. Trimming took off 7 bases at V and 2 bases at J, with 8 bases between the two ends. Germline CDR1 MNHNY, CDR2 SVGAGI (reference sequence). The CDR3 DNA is TGTGCCAGCACCCGGGACAACTATGGCTACACCTTC. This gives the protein CASTRDNYGYTF.

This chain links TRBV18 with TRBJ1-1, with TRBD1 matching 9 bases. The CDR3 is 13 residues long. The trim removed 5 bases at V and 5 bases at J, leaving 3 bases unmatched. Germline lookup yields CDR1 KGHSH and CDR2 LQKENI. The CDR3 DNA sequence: TGTGCCAGCTCAAACAGGGGGCAGACTGAAGCTTTCTTT. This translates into CASSNRGQTEAFF. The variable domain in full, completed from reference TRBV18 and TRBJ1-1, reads NAGVMQNPRHLVRRRGQEARLRCSPMKGHSHVYWYRQLPEEGLKFMVYLQKENIIDESGMPKERFSAEFPKEGPSILRIQQVVRGDSAAYFCASSNRGQTEAFFGQGTRLTVV.

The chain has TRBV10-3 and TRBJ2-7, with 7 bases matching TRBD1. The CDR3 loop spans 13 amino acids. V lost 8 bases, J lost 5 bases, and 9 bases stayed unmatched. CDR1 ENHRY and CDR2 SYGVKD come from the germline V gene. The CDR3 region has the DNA TGTGCCATCGGGACAGAGACCTATGACGAGCAGTACTTC. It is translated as CAIGTETYDEQYF.

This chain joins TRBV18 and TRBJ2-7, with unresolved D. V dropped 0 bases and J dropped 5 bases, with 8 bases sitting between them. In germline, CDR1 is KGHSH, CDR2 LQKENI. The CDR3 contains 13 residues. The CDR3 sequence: CASSPPTPHEQYF. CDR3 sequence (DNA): TGTGCCAGCTCACCACCGACTCCCCACGAGCAGTACTTC.